Following are 31 T cell receptor beta chains from one sample sequenced in a study of TIL therapy for anti-PD-1-resistant metastatic lung cancer. Time point given: pre-treatment sample, taken before nivolumab and TIL therapy. Tumor tissue came from excised metastases, mostly pleural nodules or supraclavicular lymph nodes. Sequencing used immunoSEQ v3. Using immunoSEQ multiplex PCR, the repertoire was profiled, and TCRdb retains in-frame clones only, with some absent. The sample lists approximately 97,000 clones, less than 70% occurring once. Specimen: tumor tissue, collected at baseline. The origin of the receptors is a person aged 25 to 85 with non-small cell lung cancer.

Only a few counts were recorded for this clone. The genes are TRBV9 and TRBJ2-5, with D perhaps being TRBD1 or TRBD2 (5 bases each). V shed 3 bases and J shed 5 bases, with 14 bases lying between them. Germline loops: CDR1 SGDLS, CDR2 YYNGEE. CDR3 size: 14 residues. The CDR3 DNA reads as TGTGCCAGCAGCGCCGGGACCGGGCGGGAGACCCAGTACTTC. The encoded protein is CASSAGTGRETQYF. Full variable domain (rest looked up from reference TRBV9 and TRBJ2-5): DSGVTQTPKHLITATGQRVTLRCSPRSGDLSVYWYQQSLDQGLQFLIQYYNGEERAKGNILERFSAQQFPDLHSELNLSSLELGDSALYFCASSAGTGRETQYFGPGTRLLVL.

This chain links TRBV9 with TRBJ2-2, with D possibly TRBD2 on 5 matching bases. Germline assignment: CDR1 SGDLS and CDR2 YYNGEE. The CDR3 is 15 residues long. The V end lost 0 bases, the J end lost 5 bases, and 11 bases lay between the germline ends. The DNA of the CDR3 is TGTGCCAGCAGCGTAGCTTTCGGGGAGACCGGGGAGCTGTTTTTT. Translated: CASSVAFGETGELFF.

This clone was recorded a few times. The chain has TRBV10-3 and TRBJ2-1; D possibly corresponds to TRBD1 (6 bases). CDR1 and CDR2 (germline): ENHRY, SYGVKD. Trimming stripped 4 bases from V and 0 bases from J, with 13 bases between. There are 16 residues in the CDR3. Written as DNA, the CDR3 is TGTGCCATCAGTGGAACAGGGTCCAGCTCCTACAATGAGCAGTTCTTC. Translated, it gives CAISGTGSSSYNEQFF.

V and J are TRBV28 and TRBJ1-5; D gene unclear. The CDR3 sequence is 16 residues long. CDR1 is MDHEN, CDR2 SYDVKM, per germline. Between the trimmed V and J ends, which lost 3 bases and 4 bases, there was a span of 16 bases. The CDR3 DNA follows: TGTGCCAGCAGTTTCAAGTCGGGCCAGTTAAATCAGCCCCAGCATTTT. Translating it yields CASSFKSGQLNQPQHF.

The chain combines TRBV6-5 with TRBJ2-1; 9 bases align to TRBD2. Germline V gene lookup returns CDR1 MNHEY and CDR2 SVGAGI. The trim removed 6 bases at V and 1 base at J, leaving 4 bases unmatched. This CDR3 has 15 residues. CDR3 protein: CASSQLAGSYNEQFF. The CDR3 DNA is TGTGCCAGCAGCCAACTAGCGGGTTCCTACAATGAGCAGTTCTTC.

The chain joins TRBV25-1 to TRBJ2-5, with a possible D match to TRBD1 (6 bases). Trimming took off 4 bases at V and 5 bases at J, with 14 bases between the two ends. CDR1 and CDR2 from the germline V gene are MGHDK and SYGVNS. CDR3 length equals 14 residues. The CDR3 coding sequence is TGTGCCAGCAGTGTTGGACAGTCCGCCGAGACCCAGTACTTC. It yields the protein CASSVGQSAETQYF.

This clone has a handful of counts. The gene calls are TRBV6-6 and TRBJ1-1; perhaps TRBD1 as D (5 bases). Deletions cut 0 bases from V and 4 bases from J, with 9 bases between. The CDR3 loop spans 14 amino acids. CDR1 and CDR2 from the germline V gene are MNHNY and SVGAGI (reference sequence). In DNA, the CDR3 is TGTGCCAGCAGTTACTCCGGGACCGTCACTGAAGCTTTCTTT. This gives the protein CASSYSGTVTEAFF.

V gene TRBV24-1 combines with J gene TRBJ2-7; 10 bases line up with TRBD2. CDR3 length: 16 residues. V was pared by 5 bases and J by 3 bases, with 9 bases of the junction left unmatched. Germline V CDR1 and CDR2: KGHDR, SFDVKD. DNA of the CDR3: TGTGCCACCAGTGCCTGGGGAACTAGCGGGATCTACGAGCAGTACTTC. This gives the protein CATSAWGTSGIYEQYF.

This chain joins TRBV12-3 or TRBV12-4 and TRBJ2-1, with no clear D. The V end lost 3 bases, the J end lost 7 bases, and 10 bases lay between the germline ends. CDR3 length: 13 residues. DNA of the CDR3: TGTGCCAGCAGTTTGGGTGCCGCAAATGAGCAGTTCTTC. Residues: CASSLGAANEQFF.

The genes are TRBV19 and TRBJ2-3; 8 positions agree with TRBD1. Germline loops: CDR1 LNHDA, CDR2 SQIVND (reference sequence). The ends lost 2 bases at V and 3 bases at J; junction bases unmatched: 10. This CDR3 is 17 amino acids long. CDR3 sequence (DNA): TGTGCCAGTAGTATAACCCTGGACAGGGTTTGGACAGATACGCAGTATTTT. Its translation: CASSITLDRVWTDTQYF.

This clone appeared a single time. The rearrangement links TRBV5-1 to TRBJ2-1, with 11 nucleotides matching TRBD1. The germline CDR1 and CDR2 sequences are SGHRS and YFSETQ. J lost 0 bases, V lost 5 bases, and 4 bases had no gene match. The CDR3 sequence is 16 residues long. For the CDR3, the DNA is TGCGCCAGCAGGTCCGGGACAGGGGGCTCCTACAATGAGCAGTTCTTC. It is translated as CASRSGTGGSYNEQFF.

The chain employs TRBV29-1 and TRBJ2-3; the match to TRBD1 covers 9 bases. Per germline, CDR1 SQVTM and CDR2 ANQGSEA. The V segment lost 1 base and the J segment 4 bases; nucleotides outside the gene matches: 6. The CDR3 runs 15 residues. CDR3 sequence: CSVEGGQGRADTQYF. CDR3 nucleotides: TGCAGCGTTGAAGGTGGACAGGGGAGGGCAGATACGCAGTATTTT.

The V call is TRBV15, the J call TRBJ2-2; no clear D. The length of the CDR3 is 14 residues. V was clipped by 1 base and J by 4 bases, with 7 bases between them. From germline, CDR1 is LNHNV and CDR2 YYDKDF (reference sequence). This chain's CDR3 is CATSRGFSTGELFF. The CDR3 DNA reads as TGTGCCACCAGCAGAGGGTTCAGCACCGGGGAGCTGTTTTTT. The whole variable domain, remainder taken from reference TRBV15 and TRBJ2-2, is DAMVIQNPRYQVTQFGKPVTLSCSQTLNHNVMYWYQQKSSQAPKLLFHYYDKDFNNEADTPDNFQSRRPNTSFCFLDIRSPGLGDTAMYLCATSRGFSTGELFFGEGSRLTVL.

This sequence joins TRBV7-3 and TRBJ2-7, with D maybe TRBD2 (6 bases). Trimming removed 2 bases from V and 1 base from J, with 15 bases in between. Germline assignment: CDR1 SGHTA and CDR2 FQGTGA. The CDR3 contains 16 residues. CDR3 DNA sequence: TGTGCCAGCAGCTTAGGGTCGGGGGACGGGTCCTACGAGCAGTACTTC. Its translation: CASSLGSGDGSYEQYF.

V and J are TRBV29-1 and TRBJ2-4; tentatively, D is TRBD2 (6 bases). Trimming stripped 7 bases from V and 6 bases from J, with 13 bases between. Germline CDR1 SQVTM, CDR2 ANQGSEA. The CDR3 extends over 12 amino acids. Here the CDR3 reads CSAIAGSNIQYF. The CDR3 DNA reads TGCAGCGCCATCGCGGGATCAAACATTCAGTACTTC.

The chain uses TRBV21-1 and TRBJ2-1; TRBD2 was called by the table and not checked on the DNA. TRBV21-1 is labeled a pseudogene. The CDR3 covers 14 residues. In nucleotides, the CDR3 is TGTGCCAGCAGCAAAGTACTAGCGGGAGTTAAGCAGTTCTTC. Translating it yields CASSKVLAGVKQFF.

With respect to this clone: The sample holds other DNA sequences that translate to the same CDR3. CDR3 bases: TGTGCCAGCAGCCCAAATAGTCCTGGGGATGAGCAGTTCTTC. It codes for CASSPNSPGDEQFF. This rearrangement joins TRBV7-3 to TRBJ2-1; D call uncertain. The CDR3 is 14 residues long. The V end lost 5 bases, the J end lost 8 bases, and 16 bases lay between the germline ends. Germline CDR1 and CDR2: SGHTA and FQGTGA. The entire variable domain, with the rest obtained from reference TRBV7-3 and TRBJ2-1, is as follows: GAGVSQTPSNKVTEKGKYVELRCDPISGHTALYWYRQSLGQGPEFLIYFQGTGAADDSGLPNDRFFAVRPEGSVSTLKIQRTERGDSAVYLCASSPNSPGDEQFFGPGTRLTVL.

The chain links TRBV5-8 to TRBJ2-7; D is ambiguous. Between the trimmed V and J ends, which lost 1 base and 5 bases, there was a span of 7 bases. CDR3 length equals 12 residues. From germline, CDR1 is SGHTS and CDR2 YDEGEE. CDR3 in amino acids: CASSLYKHEQYF. Written as DNA, the CDR3 is TGTGCCAGCAGCTTGTACAAGCACGAGCAGTACTTC.

V gene TRBV30 combines with J gene TRBJ1-1; weak D call: TRBD1 (5 bases). The CDR3 is 11 amino acids. Germline V gives CDR1 GTSNPN, CDR2 SVGIG (reference sequence). V lost 5 bases, J lost 4 bases, and 8 bases lay in between. The CDR3 coding sequence is TGTGCCTGGCGCGGGGGCACTGAAGCTTTCTTT. Translated: CAWRGGTEAFF.

The genes are TRBV9 and TRBJ2-7; D is possibly TRBD2 (5 bases). V shed 4 bases and J shed 3 bases, with 17 bases lying between them. The CDR3 is 15 amino acids. CDR1 and CDR2 from the germline V gene are SGDLS and YYNGEE. This chain's CDR3 is CASSPRGLLGYEQYF. CDR3 sequence (DNA): TGTGCCAGCAGCCCGAGAGGACTCCTGGGCTACGAGCAGTACTTC.

The chain is built from TRBV29-1 and TRBJ2-3; 12 nucleotides align to TRBD2. The V gene's germline CDR1 is SQVTM and CDR2 ANQGSEA. The CDR3 spans 14 residues. The junction had 7 bases not matched to a gene; V was cut back by 8 bases and J by 4 bases. CDR3 residues: CSSTTSGGPDTQYF. The CDR3 nucleotides are TGCAGCTCCACGACTAGCGGGGGCCCAGATACGCAGTATTTT.

This clone was detected only once. The V gene is TRBV7-9, the J gene TRBJ1-2, with 10 bases fitting TRBD1. This CDR3 has 16 residues. The junction had 10 bases not matched to a gene; V was cut back by 5 bases and J by 4 bases. CDR1 is SEHNR, CDR2 FQNEAQ, per germline (reference sequence). For the CDR3, the DNA is TGTGCCAGCAGCCGACAGGGGGCAACGTCGGCCTATGGCTACACCTTC. Protein: CASSRQGATSAYGYTF.

J is TRBJ1-6 and V is TRBV7-9; 8 bases are a match to TRBD1. V trimming: 0 bases; J trimming: 11 bases; junction bases outside the gene matches: 9. CDR1 is SEHNR, CDR2 FQNEAQ, per germline (reference sequence). The CDR3 is 16 residues long. CDR3 in DNA: TGTGCCAGCAGCTTAGCGTCCGGGACAGGCTTAACACCCCTCCACTTT. It is translated as CASSLASGTGLTPLHF.

The chain uses TRBV5-6 and TRBJ2-5; 8 nucleotides align to TRBD1. The trim removed 3 bases at V and 3 bases at J, leaving 10 bases unmatched. The CDR3 runs to 16 residues. Germline loops: CDR1 SGHDT, CDR2 YYEEEE. DNA for the CDR3: TGTGCCAGCAGCTCCCGGGACAGGCGGTGGGAAGAGACCCAGTACTTC. Protein product: CASSSRDRRWEETQYF.

The gene calls are TRBV4-2 and TRBJ2-1, with TRBD2 matching 11 bases. CDR3 length: 16 amino acids. Germline assignment: CDR1 LGHNA and CDR2 YNFKEQ. V dropped 1 base and J dropped 8; count of bases not matched to a gene: 7. The CDR3 DNA reads TGTGCCAGCAGCCAAGGGAAACTAGCGGGGGCCCATGAGCAGTTCTTC. Its protein is CASSQGKLAGAHEQFF.

The chain employs TRBV11-3 and TRBJ2-7; 8 nucleotides match TRBD1. V lost 4 bases and J lost 6; bases outside the gene matches: 5. CDR3 size: 13 residues. Germline V lookup: CDR1 SGHNT, CDR2 YENEEA. The CDR3 coding sequence is TGTGCCAGCAGCTCAGGGGGCCCGAGCGAGCAGTACTTC. It translates to CASSSGGPSEQYF.

CDR3 sequence (DNA): TGTGCCAGCAGTCAATTCCGGACGGAGACCTACGAGCAGTACTTC. Protein product: CASSQFRTETYEQYF. The rearrangement uses TRBV6-5 and TRBJ2-7; no firm D call. V was shortened by 5 bases and J by 2 bases, with 16 bases between the two germline ends. Germline CDR1 reads MNHEY; CDR2 reads SVGAGI. The CDR3 totals 15 residues.

This chain links TRBV6-5 with TRBJ2-4; TRBD1 is a possible D gene (6 bases). CDR3 length equals 14 residues. Germline V gene data show CDR1 as MNHEY and CDR2 as SVGAGI. V was trimmed by 7 bases and J by 1 base, leaving 11 bases between them. The CDR3 bases are TGTGCCAGCACCTCCCAGGGGGCCAAAAACATTCAGTACTTC. Its protein product is CASTSQGAKNIQYF.

The chain combines TRBV7-2 with TRBJ2-1, with 9 nucleotides matching TRBD2. Germline V gives CDR1 SGHTA, CDR2 FQGNSA. J lost 6 bases, V lost 6 bases, and 9 bases had no gene match. CDR3 length: 15 amino acids. The CDR3 loop reads CASRDPLLAGNEQFF. CDR3 in DNA: TGTGCCAGCAGGGACCCCCTACTAGCGGGCAATGAGCAGTTCTTC.

This rearrangement joins TRBV2 to TRBJ2-3, with 12 bases aligning to TRBD2. Germline V gives CDR1 SNHLY, CDR2 FYNNEI. CDR3 length: 15 amino acids. Trimming cost V 4 bases and J 3 bases; bases outside gene matches: 2. The CDR3: CASSAGTSGTDTQYF. DNA of the CDR3: TGTGCCAGCAGTGCCGGGACTAGCGGGACAGATACGCAGTATTTT.

The V gene is TRBV18, the J gene TRBJ1-1, with 8 bases fitting TRBD1. The CDR3 extends over 15 amino acids. CDR1 KGHSH and CDR2 LQKENI come from the germline V gene. V shed 5 bases and J 4 bases; nucleotides not matched to a gene: 9. This CDR3 reads CASSTRQGSSTEAFF. DNA of the CDR3: TGTGCCAGCTCAACCCGACAGGGGTCTTCCACTGAAGCTTTCTTT.